This TCR beta chain was found in a study of post-analysis software for immune sequencing data. The study's findings and limits: When patients were compared with controls, 5 or 6 TRBV segments were more frequent, TRBV5-6, TRBV5-1 and TRBV20-1 among them.

This clonotype has only a few counts. Its target is unknown. V trimming: 5 bases; J trimming: 2 bases; junction bases outside the gene matches: 8. CDR3 length: 15 residues. Germline V gives CDR1 DFQATT, CDR2 SNEGSKA (reference sequence). Libraries were made from TCR beta cDNA, and they carried unique molecular identifiers. Input populations of 1 to 10 million T cells gave rise to approximately 500,000 cDNA molecules. TCRdb independently ran MiXCR on the PCR reads; one entry per CDR3 protein. Among about half a million distinct CDR3 sequences listed, approximately 31% were seen once. The genes are TRBV20-1 and TRBJ2-5, with 10 bases matching TRBD2. Sequencing was done on a sample of blood. The TCR comes from a girl aged 2-17 years with multiple sclerosis. CDR3 region: CSAAPLAGQQETQYF. The CDR3 nucleotides are TGCAGTGCTGCGCCACTAGCGGGGCAACAAGAGACCCAGTACTTC.